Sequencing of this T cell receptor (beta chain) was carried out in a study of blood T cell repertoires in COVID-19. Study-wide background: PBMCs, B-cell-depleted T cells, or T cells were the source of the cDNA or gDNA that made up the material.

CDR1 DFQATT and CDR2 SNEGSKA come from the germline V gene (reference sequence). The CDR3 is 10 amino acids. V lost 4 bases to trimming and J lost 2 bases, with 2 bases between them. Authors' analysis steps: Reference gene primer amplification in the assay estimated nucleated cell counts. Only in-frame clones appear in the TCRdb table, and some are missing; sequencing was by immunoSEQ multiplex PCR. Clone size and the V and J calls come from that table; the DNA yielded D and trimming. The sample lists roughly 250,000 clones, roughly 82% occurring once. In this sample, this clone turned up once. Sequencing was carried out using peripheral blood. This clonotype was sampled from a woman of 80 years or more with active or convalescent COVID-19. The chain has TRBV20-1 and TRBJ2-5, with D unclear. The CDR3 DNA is TGCAGTGCTACTCAAGAGACCCAGTACTTC. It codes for CSATQETQYF.